The 21 T cell receptor beta chains reported below all come from one sample, sequenced in a study of tumor-infiltrating lymphocytes in primary liver carcinoma. Each 20-30 mg portion of unsorted bulk tissue served as the source for co-extraction of RNA and DNA. A constant-region primer served to make TCR beta cDNA from roughly 460 ng total RNA. For TCR beta, libraries were produced by three nested multiplex PCR rounds using slightly modified ARM-PCR. For around 11 cycles apiece, the opening two PCR rounds ran with TRBV1-TRBV30 forward primers and a C-beta reverse primer. MiXCR, run by TCRdb on the multiplex PCR reads, gives a single entry per CDR3 protein. Among approximately 110,000 distinct CDR3 sequences, approximately 82% were seen once, and the ten largest hold about 20%. Sequences were obtained from liver tumor tissue from sampling region 3. Specified subset: tumor region T3, left-lateral pole. The receptors stem from a man aged 40-49 years with primary liver carcinoma and hepatitis B virus infection.

On this clonotype itself: This sequence may be a read error, since a much larger clone differs from it by one base. V gene TRBV24-1 combines with J gene TRBJ2-5; a weak D match, TRBD1 (6 bases). Trimming cost V 0 bases and J 5 bases, with 24 bases left between them. The CDR3 is made up of 19 amino acids. The germline V gene encodes CDR1 KGHDR and CDR2 SFDVKD. CDR3 sequence (DNA): TGTGCCACCAGTGATTTGCGGGCAGGGGTCGGAAACCCCCAGGAGACCCAGTACTTC. Amino acids: CATSDLRAGVGNPQETQYF.

V and J are TRBV29-1 and TRBJ2-5; a possible D gene is TRBD2 (6 bases). There are 14 residues in the CDR3. Trimming shortened V by 4 bases and J by 8 bases, and 20 bases separated the two germline ends. The germline CDR1 and CDR2 sequences are SQVTM and ANQGSEA. The CDR3 region has the DNA TGCAGCGTTGGCTGGGTAGGACTACAGGACACCCAGTACTTC. As protein: CSVGWVGLQDTQYF. The full variable domain, completed using reference TRBV29-1 and TRBJ2-5, is SAVISQKPSRDICQRGTSLTIQCQVDSQVTMMFWYRQQPGQSLTLIATANQGSEATYESGFVIDKFPISRPNLTFSTLTVSNMSPEDSSIYLCSVGWVGLQDTQYFGPGTRLLVL.

A remark on this clonotype: The conserved phenylalanine or tryptophan is not found at the CDR3 terminus, so this likely reflects a read error. The V call is TRBV5-4, the J call TRBJ1-1, with D perhaps matching TRBD1 (5 bases). This CDR3 contains 17 residues. Germline CDR1 SGHNT, CDR2 YYREEE (reference sequence). The CDR3 here is CASSWGVSGRLNTEAFV. CDR3 in DNA: TGTGCCAGCAGCTGGGGAGTGTCGGGACGCCTGAACACTGAGGCTTTCGTT.

Remarks on this clonotype: Since no conserved phenylalanine or tryptophan closes the CDR3, a read error is the likely cause. V and J are TRBV28 and TRBJ1-4; 8 nucleotides line up with TRBD1. CDR3 size: 15 residues. The germline V gene encodes CDR1 MDHEN and CDR2 SYDVKM. The CDR3 nucleotides are TGTGCCAGCAGTTCTCGGACAGGGAGTAATGGAAAACTGTTTCTT. Protein: CASSSRTGSNGKLFL.

The chain uses TRBV12-3 or TRBV12-4 and TRBJ2-1; unclear D gene. The CDR3 length is 12 residues. The V end was cut by 8 bases, the J end by 6 bases, with 11 bases between. Here the CDR3 reads CASRLPGNEQFF. CDR3 in DNA: TGTGCCAGCCGTCTCCCGGGCAATGAGCAGTTCTTC.

The count of this clonotype is one. Germline and junction disagree at one end, which may indicate a read error. The CDR3 protein is CRGGQETQYF. CDR3 bases: TGCCGTGGGGGGCAAGAGACCCAATACTTC. The chain couples TRBV29-1 to TRBJ2-5, with D possibly being TRBD1 or TRBD2 (6 bases each). The V gene's germline CDR1 is SQVTM and CDR2 ANQGSEA. The CDR3 is made up of 10 amino acids.

As to this clonotype: Sequence at one end of the junction differs from germline and may be a read error. The chain couples TRBV11-2 to TRBJ2-1; tentatively, D is TRBD1 (6 bases). CDR3 length: 14 amino acids. CDR1 and CDR2 from the germline V gene are SGHAT and FQNNGV. CDR3 in DNA: TGTACCAGCAGCTTGCTGCAGGGGTGGGGTGAGCAATTCTTC. This gives the protein CTSSLLQGWGEQFF.

To note about this clonotype: An end of the junction does not agree with germline; a read error may underlie this. The chain carries TRBV11-3 and TRBJ2-3, with D possibly being TRBD2 (6 bases). The CDR3 spans 17 residues. The germline V gene encodes CDR1 SGHNT and CDR2 YENEEA. The CDR3 protein is CANSKAVAGRGTDTQYF. CDR3 DNA sequence: TGTGCCAACAGCAAAGCGGTCGCGGGAAGGGGCACAGATACACAGTATTTT.

As concerns this clonotype: The conserved closing phenylalanine or tryptophan is absent in this CDR3, likely reflecting a read error. The genes are TRBV4-3 and TRBJ2-7; D may be TRBD2 (6 bases). The CDR3 has 15 residues. Looked up from germline, CDR1 is LGHNA and CDR2 is YSLEER. Trimming cost V 0 bases and J 3 bases, with 12 bases left between them. The CDR3 coding sequence is TGCGCCAGCAGCCAAGAGTACGGGAGTAACTACGAGCAGTACTCA. Translating it yields CASSQEYGSNYEQYS.

Regarding this clonotype: Since the CDR3 does not end with the conserved phenylalanine or tryptophan, this likely comes from a read error. The chain carries TRBV28 and TRBJ1-1, with D unclear. Deletions cut 6 bases from V and 10 bases from J, with 18 bases between. Germline values: CDR1 MDHEN, CDR2 SYDVKM. The CDR3 length is 13 residues. As DNA, the CDR3 is TGTGCCAGCAGCCCTAGGACTCTCCTGGGAGCTTTCATT. This codes for CASSPRTLLGAFI.

As concerns this clonotype: A read error may produce the germline difference seen at one junction end. CDR3 in DNA: TGTGCCAGCAGCGAGGACATTGCGGAAGAGCAGTATTTC. This gives the protein CASSEDIAEEQYF. The chain combines TRBV11-2 with TRBJ2-7; maybe TRBD1 (5 bases). There are 13 residues in the CDR3. CDR1 is SGHAT and CDR2 is FQNNGV in the germline V gene.

A remark on this clonotype: Being one base from a much bigger clone, this may be a read error. The CDR3 reads CATSDLAESYNKQFF. Here the CDR3 DNA reads TGTGCCACCAGTGATTTAGCGGAGTCCTACAATAAGCAGTTCTTC. The chain couples TRBV24-1 to TRBJ2-1; maybe TRBD2 (5 bases). Germline loops: CDR1 KGHDR, CDR2 SFDVKD. CDR3 size: 15 residues.

This clonotype appeared a few times. The junction does not match germline at one end; this may be a read error. The rearrangement links TRBV6-6 to TRBJ2-7; D is undetermined. The CDR3 covers 16 residues. Germline CDR1 is MNHNY and CDR2 is SVGAGI (reference sequence). This CDR3 reads CASSYGLVGLGDEQYF. The DNA of the CDR3 is TGTGCTAGCAGTTACGGGTTGGTGGGCCTAGGCGACGAGCAGTACTTC.

The chain carries TRBV12-3 or TRBV12-4 and TRBJ2-3, with TRBD2 matching 14 bases. The CDR3 contains 16 residues. J lost 6 bases, V lost 7 bases, and 9 bases had no gene match. The CDR3 region has the DNA TGTGCCAGCACTTGGGGACTAGCGGGAGCCAGCGATACGCAGTATTTT. Protein sequence: CASTWGLAGASDTQYF.

This chain joins TRBV10-2 and TRBJ2-7; D is perhaps TRBD1 (5 bases). Per germline, CDR1 WSHSY and CDR2 SAAADI. V lost 6 bases to trimming and J lost 3 bases, with 15 bases between them. This CDR3 spans 14 amino acids. CDR3 sequence (DNA): TGCGCCAGCAGAACTACAGGAGACCTCTACGAGCAGTACTTC. It specifies CASRTTGDLYEQYF.

The V and J genes are TRBV20-1 and TRBJ1-6, with TRBD1 matching over 7 bases. With 6 bases clipped from V and 5 bases from J, the junction kept 7 bases outside the gene matches. Germline loops: CDR1 DFQATT, CDR2 SNEGSKA (reference sequence). The CDR3 length is 14 residues. The CDR3 region is CSAKGQNHNSPLHF. The CDR3 DNA sequence: TGCAGTGCAAAGGGACAGAACCATAATTCACCCCTCCACTTT.

V and J are TRBV7-9 and TRBJ2-5; weak D call: TRBD1 (5 bases). V was shortened by 4 bases and J by 2 bases, with 20 bases between the two germline ends. Germline lookup yields CDR1 SEHNR and CDR2 FQNEAQ (reference sequence). The CDR3 has 17 residues. CDR3: CASSSRLQTDLQETQYF. The CDR3 DNA is TGTGCCAGCAGCTCGCGCCTTCAGACAGACCTACAAGAGACCCAGTACTTC.

A note on this clonotype: One end of the junction does not line up with germline, which may come from a read error. The chain has TRBV6-2 or TRBV6-3 and TRBJ2-1; D is possibly TRBD2 (6 bases). The CDR3 length is 15 residues. CDR1 and CDR2 (germline): MNHEY, SVGEGT. The CDR3 DNA is TGTGCCAGCACTACCCGAAGGGACTCCTACAATGAGCAGTTCTTT. This translates into CASTTRRDSYNEQFF.

About this clonotype: Here the CDR3 omits its conserved ending phenylalanine or tryptophan, so a read error is the likely source. The chain has TRBV5-4 and TRBJ2-2; D possibly corresponds to TRBD1 (6 bases). Germline V gives CDR1 SGHNT, CDR2 YYREEE (reference sequence). The CDR3 loop spans 15 amino acids. As DNA, the CDR3 is TGTGCAAGCAGCCCGGGACAAGCGAACACCGGGGAGCTGTTTTAT. Its translation: CASSPGQANTGELFY.

The gene calls are TRBV11-2 and TRBJ2-1, with D hard to call. CDR1 and CDR2 from the germline V gene are SGHAT and FQNNGV. This CDR3 comprises 13 residues. The V end was cut by 7 bases, the J end by 10 bases, with 17 bases between. The CDR3 loop reads CASTFTVVNEQFF. CDR3 sequence (DNA): TGTGCCAGCACCTTCACAGTGGTCAACGAGCAGTTCTTC.

The V call is TRBV5-1, the J call TRBJ2-5; TRBD2 matches 14 bases. V was pared by 0 bases and J by 13 bases, with 11 bases of the junction left unmatched. Looked up from germline, CDR1 is SGHRS and CDR2 is YFSETQ. This CDR3 spans 16 amino acids. The CDR3 DNA reads TGCGCCAGCAGCTTGGGTGGACTAGCGGGAGGAGAGACCAGGTACTTC. Protein sequence: CASSLGGLAGGETRYF.